This passage covers 11 T cell receptor beta chains from one sample sequenced in a study of Graves' ophthalmopathy and Graves' hyperthyroidism. Amplification of the TCR beta CDR3 regions used RNA transcripts (as template). First-round RT-PCR used HTBI primers; second-round multiplex PCR followed. TCRdb called the multiplex PCR reads again in MiXCR, with one record for every CDR3 protein. The sample includes some 210,000 distinct CDR3 sequences, 25% to 35% of them seen just once. Sequenced material: peripheral blood. These receptors were collected from a man aged 50-59 years with Graves' ophthalmopathy.

This chain connects TRBV5-1 to TRBJ1-1; tentatively, D is TRBD1 (5 bases). The CDR3 length is 16 residues. Germline lookup yields CDR1 SGHRS and CDR2 YFSETQ. The V and J ends lost 5 bases and 4 bases respectively, with 21 bases between them. The CDR3 sequence is CASSEATLQGRTEAFF. CDR3 sequence (DNA): TGCGCCAGCAGTGAGGCCACCCTTCAGGGTCGCACTGAAGCTTTCTTT.

This clonotype came up many times. This chain joins TRBV12-3 or TRBV12-4 and TRBJ2-2; D gene ambiguous. The CDR3 consists of 11 residues. V lost 7 bases to trimming and J lost 5 bases, with 5 bases between them. DNA of the CDR3: TGTGCCAGCACCGTAACCGGGGAGCTGTTTTTT. This translates into CASTVTGELFF.

The J gene is TRBJ2-5, the V gene TRBV29-1; tentatively, D is TRBD2 (5 bases). The CDR3 is made up of 12 amino acids. In germline, CDR1 is SQVTM, CDR2 ANQGSEA. V was trimmed by 7 bases and J by 4 bases, leaving 13 bases between them. CDR3: CSDRGSGETQYF. CDR3 nucleotide sequence: TGCAGCGACCGGGGATCAGGAGAGACCCAGTACTTC.

The V gene is TRBV6-1, the J gene TRBJ1-2; TRBD1 is a possible D gene (6 bases). CDR1 is MNHNS and CDR2 is SASEGT in the germline V gene. V was pared by 8 bases and J by 4 bases, with 14 bases between. This CDR3 is built from 13 residues. Here the CDR3 DNA reads TGTGCCAGCGAGGGGGACGGAGGCTATGGCTACACCTTC. Its translation is CASEGDGGYGYTF.

This clonotype was observed a handful of times. At one end the junction does not follow the germline gene, possibly because of a read error. V and J are TRBV6-1 and TRBJ2-5; 8 nucleotides agree with TRBD2. This CDR3 spans 16 amino acids. From germline, CDR1 is MNHNS and CDR2 SASEGT. CDR3 residues: CATSDALGRGEETQYF. Here the CDR3 DNA reads TGTGCCACCAGTGATGCCCTCGGGCGGGGGGAAGAGACCCAGTACTTC.

This clonotype was counted ten times or more. CDR3 region: CASSLRLAGASSYEQYF. CDR3 nucleotides: TGCGCCAGCAGCCTACGACTAGCGGGAGCCAGCTCCTACGAGCAGTACTTC. The rearrangement links TRBV4-1 to TRBJ2-7; TRBD2 matches at 12 bases. Trimming removed 4 bases from V and 0 bases from J; junction bases left unmatched: 7. Germline V gene lookup returns CDR1 MGHRA and CDR2 YSYEKL. The CDR3 has 17 residues.

The chain joins TRBV6-1 to TRBJ1-1; D unclear. Germline lookup yields CDR1 MNHNS and CDR2 SASEGT. Trimming left V 6 bases short and J 5 bases short, with 19 bases between. The CDR3 runs 15 residues. Here the CDR3 reads CASSPRSRTGTEAFF. The CDR3 DNA is TGTGCCAGCAGCCCCCGGTCCCGCACGGGTACTGAAGCTTTCTTT.

This clonotype was observed once. The chain recombines TRBV20-1 with TRBJ2-5; 7 bases agree with TRBD1. V was clipped by 6 bases and J by 6 bases; unmatched bases: 10. The CDR3 runs to 13 residues. CDR1 and CDR2 (germline): DFQATT, SNEGSKA (reference sequence). The CDR3 sequence: CSADSPGGQTQYF. The CDR3 coding sequence is TGCAGTGCCGACTCCCCAGGGGGACAGACCCAGTACTTC.

V usage is TRBV12-3 or TRBV12-4 and J usage is TRBJ1-2, with D possibly matching TRBD1 (6 bases). This CDR3 has 16 residues. Trimming left V 6 bases short and J 5 bases short, with 22 bases between. The CDR3 loop reads CASSQPTGGAGYGYTF. CDR3 sequence (DNA): TGTGCCAGCAGCCAACCCACGGGGGGCGCCGGGTATGGCTACACCTTC.

This chain uses TRBV7-8 with TRBJ2-7; the match to TRBD2 covers 10 bases. V shed 3 bases, J shed 3 bases, and the junction held 5 bases outside the gene matches. The CDR3 contains 15 residues. Germline V gene data show CDR1 as SGHVS and CDR2 as FQNEAQ. CDR3 protein: CASSFPTSGVYEQYF. In DNA form, the CDR3 reads TGTGCCAGCAGCTTTCCTACTAGCGGGGTCTACGAGCAGTACTTC.

This clonotype showed up many times. CDR3 nucleotides: TGTGCCAGCAGCGCAACACCATCCCACCGGCGTATCGAGCAGTACTTC. Amino acids: CASSATPSHRRIEQYF. This chain connects TRBV3-1 to TRBJ2-7; no clear D gene. Looked up from germline, CDR1 is LGHDT and CDR2 is YNNKEL (reference sequence). V gave up 5 bases and J gave up 6 bases, with 23 bases separating them. This CDR3 is built from 16 residues.